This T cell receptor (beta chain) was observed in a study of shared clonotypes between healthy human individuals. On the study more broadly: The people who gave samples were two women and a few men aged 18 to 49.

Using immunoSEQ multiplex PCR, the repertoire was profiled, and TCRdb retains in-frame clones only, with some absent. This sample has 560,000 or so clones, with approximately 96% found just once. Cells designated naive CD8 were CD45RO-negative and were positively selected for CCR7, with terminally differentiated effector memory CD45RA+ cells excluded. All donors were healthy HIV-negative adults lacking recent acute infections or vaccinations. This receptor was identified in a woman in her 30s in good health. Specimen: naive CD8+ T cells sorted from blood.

CDR3 amino acids: CASSFSSGNTIYF. The CDR3 nucleotides read TGTGCCAGCAGCTTCAGCTCTGGAAACACCATATATTTT. The chain combines TRBV5-4 with TRBJ1-3; the D is unclear. The CDR3 is 13 amino acids. Germline V gene data show CDR1 as SGHNT and CDR2 as YYREEE (reference sequence). Trimming took off 2 bases at V and 0 bases at J, with 3 bases between the two ends. Complete variable domain (other parts from reference TRBV5-4 and TRBJ1-3): ETGVTQSPTHLIKTRGQQVTLRCSSQSGHNTVSWYQQALGQGPQFIFQYYREEENGRGNFPPRFSGLQFPNYSSELNVNALELDDSALYLCASSFSSGNTIYFGEGSWLTVV.